The rows below give T cell receptor beta chains drawn from one sample of a study of CD8+ T cells in alopecia areata. The table came from immunoSEQ multiplex PCR; TCRdb's copy has only in-frame clones and leaves some out. This sample has under 150,000 clones, with 60% to 65% found just once. The material was CD4+ T cells sorted from blood, obtained at week 4, from a patient treated with tofacitinib. All receptors derive from a human donor with alopecia areata. Each CDR3 is given with its conserved first and last residue. Clone sizes are given selectively: once, few, many, or a class where the clone is expanded.

TRBV30 14 . CASTSKTSTDTQYF
TRBV4-1 15 . CASSQRNQGDYGYTF
TRBV7-9 14 few CASSKGRAGTEAFF
TRBV27 16 . CASSPTRGRGSYGYTF
TRBV29-1 14 once CSALSGGAVNEQFF
TRBV7-9 11 . CASSPSETQYF
TRBV5-1 15 . CASSLEAGGGTEAFF
TRBV9 16 . CASSPRDRATTYGYTF
TRBV4-3 16 . CASSQGARMDTGELFF
TRBV7-9 15 . CASSLIGRANTEAFF
TRBV28 13 once CASGRLALETQYF
TRBV7-2 14 . CASSLGGLSYEQYF
TRBV7-9 13 once CASSLEQGYGYTF
TRBV6-5 13 . CASSSDSSYEQYF
TRBV6-1 11 . CASRSQETQYF
TRBV29-1 12 . CSVRGQHYGYTF
TRBV27 14 . CASRAWDRDYEQYF
TRBV30 15 . CAWSTQRITYNEQFF
TRBV7-2 15 once CASSQDRVAGNTIYF
TRBV28 14 . CASSLAAMNTEAFF
TRBV7-2 17 . CASSLEWSAGSYNEQFF
TRBV9 16 once CASSVDPAGGLETQYF
TRBV2 13 few CASSGYGANVLTF
TRBV11-2 14 . CASSPVTRTGELFF
TRBV6-7 14 . CATKTGGSYNEQFF
TRBV5-1 15 . CASSFGQQSSYEQYF
TRBV4-3 15 . CASSPSGGSGYEQYF
TRBV5-4 15 . CASSSLGETTDTQYF
TRBV29-1 13 . CSVGEGGGDTQYF